The entry that follows covers one T cell receptor (beta chain) sequence. No antigen is known for it. This specimen belongs to a study of shared clonotypes between healthy human individuals. Across the study: Plates per donor: three CD4 naive, three CD4 memory, two CD8 naive, one CD8 memory.

Measured with immunoSEQ multiplex PCR; TCRdb has only the in-frame clones, and not every one. The repertoire has a few million clones, roughly 92% of them found once; the top ten carry around 0.14%. Study observations and caveats: The generation probabilities recorded for non-shared clonotypes fell below those of clonotypes shared by all four donors.

Healthy HIV-negative adults without recent acute infections or vaccinations served as donors. Germline-derived CDR1 and CDR2 are LGHNA and YSLEER. The V end lost 0 bases, the J end lost 3 bases, and 12 bases lay between the germline ends. The CDR3 totals 16 residues. The receptor was isolated from a man younger than 35 in good health. V and J are TRBV4-3 and TRBJ2-1; no clear D gene. Sequences were obtained from naive CD4+ T cells sorted from blood. Subset indicated: CD45RA+ positively selected. Here the CDR3 reads CASSQDLGINYNEQFF. The DNA of the CDR3 is TGCGCCAGCAGCCAAGATCTAGGAATTAACTACAATGAGCAGTTCTTC.